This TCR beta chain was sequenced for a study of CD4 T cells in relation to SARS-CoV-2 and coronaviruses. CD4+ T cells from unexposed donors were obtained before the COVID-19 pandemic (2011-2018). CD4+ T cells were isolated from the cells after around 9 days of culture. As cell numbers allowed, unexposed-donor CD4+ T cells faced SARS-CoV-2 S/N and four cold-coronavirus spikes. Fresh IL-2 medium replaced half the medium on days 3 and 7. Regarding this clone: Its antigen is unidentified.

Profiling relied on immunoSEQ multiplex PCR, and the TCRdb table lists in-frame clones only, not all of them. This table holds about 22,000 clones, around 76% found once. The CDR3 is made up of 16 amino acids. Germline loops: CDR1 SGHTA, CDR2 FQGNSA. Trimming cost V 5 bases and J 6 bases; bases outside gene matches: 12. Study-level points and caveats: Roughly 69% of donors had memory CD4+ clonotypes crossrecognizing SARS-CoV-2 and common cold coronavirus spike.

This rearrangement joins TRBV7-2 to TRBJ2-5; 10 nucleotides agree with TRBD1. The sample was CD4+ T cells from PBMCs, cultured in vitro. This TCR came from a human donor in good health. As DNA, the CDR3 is TGTGCCAGCAGCAACCGCGACAGGGGGCTCTGGCAGACCCAGTACTTC. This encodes CASSNRDRGLWQTQYF.